A selection of T cell receptor beta chains follows, all from one sample in a study of T cells in Graves' hyperthyroidism and ophthalmopathy. A single record per CDR3 protein comes from TCRdb applying MiXCR to the multiplex PCR reads. The data hold 400,000 to 500,000 distinct CDR3 sequences, with under 15% observed a single time. Sample: blood. These receptors all stem from a woman between 18 and 29 years old with Graves' hyperthyroidism. Both conserved end residues are part of each CDR3. The D gene is left open where the match is weak. Clone size is given for some rows only: seen once, a few or many times, or a class if the clone is expanded.

clone_size: many; j_call: TRBJ2-3; d_call: -; v_call: TRBV30; cdr3_nt: TGTGCCGGACGCGGGACAGATACGCAGTATTTT; cdr3_aa: CAGRGTDTQYF
clone_size: few; j_call: TRBJ2-1; d_call: -; v_call: TRBV9; cdr3_nt: TGTGCCAGCAGCGTAGCAGCGAGCTCCTACAATGAGCAGTTCTTC; cdr3_aa: CASSVAASSYNEQFF
clone_size: few; j_call: TRBJ2-3; d_call: TRBD2; v_call: TRBV27; cdr3_nt: TGTGCCAGCAGAGGGACTAGCGGGAGGGCCGTGACAGATACGCAGTATTTT; cdr3_aa: CASRGTSGRAVTDTQYF
clone_size: many; j_call: TRBJ1-4; d_call: -; v_call: TRBV30; cdr3_nt: TGTGCCTGGAGGGCCTCACGGTGGGGTTCTAATGAAAAACTGTTTTTT; cdr3_aa: CAWRASRWGSNEKLFF
clone_size: -; j_call: TRBJ2-7; d_call: TRBD2; v_call: TRBV30; cdr3_nt: TGTGCCTGGAGTGTACGGGTCGGGAGGGCCGGCTACGAGCAGTACTTC; cdr3_aa: CAWSVRVGRAGYEQYF
clone_size: many; j_call: TRBJ1-4; d_call: -; v_call: TRBV6-1; cdr3_nt: TGTGCCAGCAACGAAGGAGCACCCAGTGAAAAACTGTTTTTT; cdr3_aa: CASNEGAPSEKLFF
clone_size: many; j_call: TRBJ2-1; d_call: -; v_call: TRBV2; cdr3_nt: TGTGCCAGCAGTGAGGGCAGCGGAGACCTTTCGGGGAATGAGCAGTTCTTC; cdr3_aa: CASSEGSGDLSGNEQFF
clone_size: many; j_call: TRBJ2-5; d_call: -; v_call: TRBV27; cdr3_nt: TGTGCCAGCAGTTTACCCCCTGGCAGGGGAGAGACCCAGTACTTC; cdr3_aa: CASSLPPGRGETQYF
clone_size: many; j_call: TRBJ2-1; d_call: TRBD2; v_call: TRBV3-1; cdr3_nt: TGTGCCAGCAGCCCAACCATAGCGGGAAGCTCCTACAATGAGCAGTTCTTC; cdr3_aa: CASSPTIAGSSYNEQFF
clone_size: -; j_call: TRBJ1-3; d_call: -; v_call: TRBV6-2/TRBV6-3; cdr3_nt: TGTGCCAGCAGCCGGCTCGGAGGGCGAAACACCATATATTTT; cdr3_aa: CASSRLGGRNTIYF
clone_size: -; j_call: TRBJ2-7; d_call: TRBD2; v_call: TRBV19; cdr3_nt: TGTGCCAGTAGTTCGGGACTAGCAAGCGAGCAGTACTTC; cdr3_aa: CASSSGLASEQYF
clone_size: many; j_call: TRBJ1-3; d_call: -; v_call: TRBV10-3; cdr3_nt: TGTGCCATCGAATCCGGCGGATCTAAAGGTGGAAACACCATATATTTT; cdr3_aa: CAIESGGSKGGNTIYF
clone_size: many; j_call: TRBJ2-3; d_call: -; v_call: TRBV5-6; cdr3_nt: TGTGCCAGCAGCTTGGCGGGGGATACGCAGTATTTT; cdr3_aa: CASSLAGDTQYF
clone_size: -; j_call: TRBJ2-5; d_call: TRBD2; v_call: TRBV2; cdr3_nt: TGTGCCAGCGTCCCGGGACTAGCGGGAGGGCCGGTCCAGTACTTC; cdr3_aa: CASVPGLAGGPVQYF
clone_size: many; j_call: TRBJ1-2; d_call: TRBD1; v_call: TRBV18; cdr3_nt: TGTGCCAGCTCACTGGGACAGAACGTTGGCTACACCTTC; cdr3_aa: CASSLGQNVGYTF
clone_size: many; j_call: TRBJ2-1; d_call: -; v_call: TRBV19; cdr3_nt: TGTGCCAGTAGTATAGTTGGCGGGGGCAGCTACAATGAGCAGTTCTTC; cdr3_aa: CASSIVGGGSYNEQFF
clone_size: -; j_call: TRBJ1-4; d_call: -; v_call: TRBV30; cdr3_nt: TGTGCCTGGAATCTACGAGGGCCTAATGAAAAACTGTTTTTT; cdr3_aa: CAWNLRGPNEKLFF
clone_size: many; j_call: TRBJ2-1; d_call: -; v_call: TRBV12-3/TRBV12-4; cdr3_nt: TGTGCCAGCAGTTTAAGGGGATCCTACAATGAGCAGTTCTTC; cdr3_aa: CASSLRGSYNEQFF
clone_size: -; j_call: TRBJ2-7; d_call: -; v_call: TRBV7-3; cdr3_nt: TGTGCCAGCAGCTTTAGTAGCTTCCCGGACGAGCAGTACTTC; cdr3_aa: CASSFSSFPDEQYF
clone_size: many; j_call: TRBJ2-7; d_call: TRBD2; v_call: TRBV11-1; cdr3_nt: TGTGCCAGCAGCGCGATGCCCGGGGGGATGAATTTGGCCTACGAGCAGTACTTC; cdr3_aa: CASSAMPGGMNLAYEQYF
clone_size: many; j_call: TRBJ1-1; d_call: TRBD1; v_call: TRBV12-5; cdr3_nt: TGTGCTACCTTTTCCGGGACAGGGGGCACTGAAGCTTTCTTT; cdr3_aa: CATFSGTGGTEAFF
clone_size: many; j_call: TRBJ1-3; d_call: -; v_call: TRBV6-1; cdr3_nt: TGTGCCAGCAGTCTAGAACGTGGAAACACCATATATTTT; cdr3_aa: CASSLERGNTIYF
clone_size: many; j_call: TRBJ2-2; d_call: -; v_call: TRBV6-1; cdr3_nt: TGTGCCAGCACCCCCTCCCTAGGGGTAATGACCGGGGAGCTGTTTTTT; cdr3_aa: CASTPSLGVMTGELFF
clone_size: -; j_call: TRBJ2-5; d_call: -; v_call: TRBV4-1; cdr3_nt: TGCGCCAGCAGCAGATTAACGTACCAAGAGACCCAGTACTTC; cdr3_aa: CASSRLTYQETQYF
clone_size: few; j_call: TRBJ2-7; d_call: -; v_call: TRBV2; cdr3_nt: TGTGCCAGCAGTGCTCCCAGACTCATACAAAACGAGCAGTACTTC; cdr3_aa: CASSAPRLIQNEQYF
clone_size: few; j_call: TRBJ1-1; d_call: -; v_call: TRBV5-1; cdr3_nt: TGCGCCAGCAGCACCGGGGTAGGGAACACTGAAGCTTTCTTT; cdr3_aa: CASSTGVGNTEAFF
clone_size: many; j_call: TRBJ2-2; d_call: TRBD1; v_call: TRBV12-3/TRBV12-4; cdr3_nt: TGTGCCAGCAGCTTGGGACAGGGGGGATCCGGGGAGCTGTTTTTT; cdr3_aa: CASSLGQGGSGELFF
clone_size: many; j_call: TRBJ1-4; d_call: TRBD1; v_call: TRBV7-9; cdr3_nt: TGTGCCAGCGGACAGGGAACGGGTGAAAAACTGTTTTTT; cdr3_aa: CASGQGTGEKLFF
clone_size: -; j_call: TRBJ2-5; d_call: TRBD1; v_call: TRBV20-1; cdr3_nt: TGCAGTGCTAGGGCCACCTGGACAGGGGCAGGCTACTTC; cdr3_aa: CSARATWTGAGYF
clone_size: many; j_call: TRBJ2-1; d_call: -; v_call: TRBV11-2; cdr3_nt: TGTGCCAGCAGTCTGACTGAGCAGTTCTTC; cdr3_aa: CASSLTEQFF
clone_size: few; j_call: TRBJ1-1; d_call: -; v_call: TRBV4-1; cdr3_nt: TGCGCCAGCAGCCAAGGGGGAGAAGCTGGCACTGAAGCTTTCTTT; cdr3_aa: CASSQGGEAGTEAFF
clone_size: many; j_call: TRBJ1-2; d_call: -; v_call: TRBV11-2; cdr3_nt: TGTGCCAGCGGCCTCCGGGAGGGAGCGTATGGCTACACCTTC; cdr3_aa: CASGLREGAYGYTF
clone_size: many; j_call: TRBJ2-3; d_call: TRBD2; v_call: TRBV20-1; cdr3_nt: TGCAGTGCTTCAAGCGGGAGGGCCCTCGAAGATACGCAGTATTTT; cdr3_aa: CSASSGRALEDTQYF
clone_size: few; j_call: TRBJ1-3; d_call: TRBD1; v_call: TRBV29-1; cdr3_nt: TGCAGCGTTCAGGGGGGCAGGGGCCCTGGAAACACCATATATTTT; cdr3_aa: CSVQGGRGPGNTIYF
clone_size: many; j_call: TRBJ1-5; d_call: -; v_call: TRBV12-3/TRBV12-4; cdr3_nt: TGTGCCAGCAGTTTAAGGGGGGAGCAGCCCCAGCATTTT; cdr3_aa: CASSLRGEQPQHF
clone_size: many; j_call: TRBJ2-1; d_call: -; v_call: TRBV2; cdr3_nt: TGTGCCAGCAGTGCGGAGTCAGGCGATGAGCAGTTCTTC; cdr3_aa: CASSAESGDEQFF
clone_size: -; j_call: TRBJ2-1; d_call: -; v_call: TRBV27; cdr3_nt: TGTGCCAGCAGTTTCGGACCCCGTGCGGATGAGCAGTTCTTC; cdr3_aa: CASSFGPRADEQFF
clone_size: many; j_call: TRBJ2-1; d_call: TRBD1; v_call: TRBV30; cdr3_nt: TGTGCCTGGACTGGGGGACAGGACAGGGGACCCTACAATGAGCAGTTCTTC; cdr3_aa: CAWTGGQDRGPYNEQFF
clone_size: many; j_call: TRBJ2-3; d_call: TRBD2; v_call: TRBV7-3; cdr3_nt: TGTGCCAGCCCCGGGACTAGCTTTGGGAATCCTAGCACAGATACGCAGTATTTT; cdr3_aa: CASPGTSFGNPSTDTQYF
clone_size: many; j_call: TRBJ1-4; d_call: -; v_call: TRBV11-2; cdr3_nt: TGTGCCAGCAGCAGCACTCCAACTAATGAAAAACTGTTTTTT; cdr3_aa: CASSSTPTNEKLFF
clone_size: many; j_call: TRBJ1-5; d_call: TRBD1; v_call: TRBV30; cdr3_nt: TGTGCCCTTCGGACAGGGGGCCAGCCCCAGCATTTT; cdr3_aa: CALRTGGQPQHF
clone_size: few; j_call: TRBJ1-3; d_call: -; v_call: TRBV19; cdr3_nt: TGTGCCAGTAGCCTCCGGTCCCAAAAAAGCCAGACTGGAAACACCATATATTTT; cdr3_aa: CASSLRSQKSQTGNTIYF
clone_size: many; j_call: TRBJ1-1; d_call: -; v_call: TRBV2; cdr3_nt: TGTGCCAGCACTGGAGACCTTAACACTGAAGCTTTCTTT; cdr3_aa: CASTGDLNTEAFF